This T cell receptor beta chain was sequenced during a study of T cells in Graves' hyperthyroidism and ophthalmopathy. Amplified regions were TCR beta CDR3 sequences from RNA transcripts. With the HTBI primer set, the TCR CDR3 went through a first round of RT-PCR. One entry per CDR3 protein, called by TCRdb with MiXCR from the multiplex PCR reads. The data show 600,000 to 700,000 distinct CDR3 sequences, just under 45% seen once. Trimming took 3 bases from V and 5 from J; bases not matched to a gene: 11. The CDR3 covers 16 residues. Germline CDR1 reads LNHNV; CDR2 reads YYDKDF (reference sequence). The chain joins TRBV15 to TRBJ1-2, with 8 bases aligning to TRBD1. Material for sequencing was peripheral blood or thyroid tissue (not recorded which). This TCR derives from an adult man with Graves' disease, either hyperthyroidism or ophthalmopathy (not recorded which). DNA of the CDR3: TGTGCCACCAGCAGTTACTCGCCGGGACAGGATTATGGCTACACCTTC. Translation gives CATSSYSPGQDYGYTF. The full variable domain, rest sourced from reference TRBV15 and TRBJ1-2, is DAMVIQNPRYQVTQFGKPVTLSCSQTLNHNVMYWYQQKSSQAPKLLFHYYDKDFNNEADTPDNFQSRRPNTSFCFLDIRSPGLGDTAMYLCATSSYSPGQDYGYTFGSGTRLTVV.